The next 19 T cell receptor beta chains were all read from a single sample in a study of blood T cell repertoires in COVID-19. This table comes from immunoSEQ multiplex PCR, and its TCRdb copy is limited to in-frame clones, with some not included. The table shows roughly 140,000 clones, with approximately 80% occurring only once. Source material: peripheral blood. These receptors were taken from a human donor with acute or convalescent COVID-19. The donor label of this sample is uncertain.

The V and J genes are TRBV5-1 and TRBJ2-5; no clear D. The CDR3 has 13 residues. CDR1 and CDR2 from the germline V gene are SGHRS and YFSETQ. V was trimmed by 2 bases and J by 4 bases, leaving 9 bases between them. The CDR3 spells CASSFRWLETQYF. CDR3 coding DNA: TGCGCCAGCAGCTTCAGGTGGCTAGAGACCCAGTACTTC.

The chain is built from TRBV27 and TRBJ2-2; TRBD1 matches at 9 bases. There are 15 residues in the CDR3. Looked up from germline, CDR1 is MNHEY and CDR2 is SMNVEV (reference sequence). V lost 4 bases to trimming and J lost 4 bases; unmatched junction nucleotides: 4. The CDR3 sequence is CASSSPGQGTGELFF. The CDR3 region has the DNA TGTGCCAGCAGTTCACCGGGACAGGGCACCGGGGAGCTGTTTTTT.

CDR3 loop: CASSATGTQETQYF. CDR3 DNA sequence: TGTGCCAGTAGTGCTACAGGGACCCAAGAGACCCAGTACTTC. The V call is TRBV19, the J call TRBJ2-5; a possible D gene is TRBD1 (6 bases). CDR1 is LNHDA, CDR2 SQIVND, per germline (reference sequence). Trimming pared 5 bases from V and 1 base from J, leaving 11 bases between. The length of the CDR3 is 14 residues.

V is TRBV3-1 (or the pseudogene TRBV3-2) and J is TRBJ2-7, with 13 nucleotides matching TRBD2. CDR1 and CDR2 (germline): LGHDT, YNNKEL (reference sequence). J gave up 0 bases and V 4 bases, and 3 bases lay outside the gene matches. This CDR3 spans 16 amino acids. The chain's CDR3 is CASSLWTSGSSYEQYF. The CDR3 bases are TGTGCCAGCAGCCTCTGGACTAGCGGGAGCTCCTACGAGCAGTACTTC.

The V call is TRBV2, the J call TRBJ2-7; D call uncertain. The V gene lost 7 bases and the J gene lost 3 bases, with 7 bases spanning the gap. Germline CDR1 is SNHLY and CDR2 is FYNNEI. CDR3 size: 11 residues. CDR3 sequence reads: CASNSRYEQYF. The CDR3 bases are TGTGCCAGCAATAGCCGCTACGAGCAGTACTTC.

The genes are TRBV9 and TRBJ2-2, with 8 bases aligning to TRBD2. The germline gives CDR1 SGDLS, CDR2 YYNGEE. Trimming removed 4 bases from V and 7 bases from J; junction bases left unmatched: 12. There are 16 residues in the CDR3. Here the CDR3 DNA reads TGTGCCAGCAGCCCTTCGGGAGCGGGGGATGGCGGGGAGCTGTTTTTT. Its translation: CASSPSGAGDGGELFF.

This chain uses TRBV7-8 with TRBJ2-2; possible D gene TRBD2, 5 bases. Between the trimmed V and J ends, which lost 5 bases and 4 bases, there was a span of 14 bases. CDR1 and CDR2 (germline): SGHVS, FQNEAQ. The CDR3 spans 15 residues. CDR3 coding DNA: TGTGCCAGCAGCCCCTACGGGGAGTCCACCGGGGAGCTGTTTTTT. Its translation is CASSPYGESTGELFF.

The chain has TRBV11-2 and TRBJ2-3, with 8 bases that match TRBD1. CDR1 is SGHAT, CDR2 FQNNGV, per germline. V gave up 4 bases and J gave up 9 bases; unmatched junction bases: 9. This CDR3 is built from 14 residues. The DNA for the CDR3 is TGTGCCAGCAGCTCTACGACAGGGGACTTGACGCAGTATTTT. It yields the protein CASSSTTGDLTQYF.

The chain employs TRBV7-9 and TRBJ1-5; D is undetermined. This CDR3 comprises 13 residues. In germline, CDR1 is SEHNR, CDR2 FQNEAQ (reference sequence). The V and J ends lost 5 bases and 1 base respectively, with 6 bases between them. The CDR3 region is CASSGLSNQPQHF. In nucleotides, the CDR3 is TGTGCCAGCAGCGGCCTGAGCAATCAGCCCCAGCATTTT.

The CDR3 DNA sequence: TGTGCCACCAGTGACCCATCTAGGGGCGTGGGGAACTATGGCTACACCTTC. Translation gives CATSDPSRGVGNYGYTF. This chain uses TRBV24-1 with TRBJ1-2, with D tentatively TRBD1 (5 bases). CDR1 and CDR2 from the germline V gene are KGHDR and SFDVKD. This CDR3 region has 17 residues. Trimming removed 4 bases at V and 2 bases at J, with 19 bases between.

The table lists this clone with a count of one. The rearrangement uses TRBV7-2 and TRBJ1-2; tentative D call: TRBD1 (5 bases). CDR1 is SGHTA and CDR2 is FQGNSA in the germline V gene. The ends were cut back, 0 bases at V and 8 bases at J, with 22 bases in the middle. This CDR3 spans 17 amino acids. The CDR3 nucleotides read TGTGCCAGCAGCTTAGCGCCCGGGACTAGCGGATTGGGGGGCTACACCTTC. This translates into CASSLAPGTSGLGGYTF.

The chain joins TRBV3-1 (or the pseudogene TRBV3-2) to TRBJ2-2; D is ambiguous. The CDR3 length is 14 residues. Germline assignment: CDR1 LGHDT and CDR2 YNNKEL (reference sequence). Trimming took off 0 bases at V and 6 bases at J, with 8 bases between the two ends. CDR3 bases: TGTGCCAGCAGCCAAGACCCCTTCCCCGGGGAGCTGTTTTTT. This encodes CASSQDPFPGELFF.

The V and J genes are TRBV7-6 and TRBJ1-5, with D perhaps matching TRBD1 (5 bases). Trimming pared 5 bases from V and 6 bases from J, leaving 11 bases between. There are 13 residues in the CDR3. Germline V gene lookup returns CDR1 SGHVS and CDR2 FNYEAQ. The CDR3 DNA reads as TGTGCCAGCAGCAGGGGCGAGGTTCAGCCCCAGCATTTT. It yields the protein CASSRGEVQPQHF.

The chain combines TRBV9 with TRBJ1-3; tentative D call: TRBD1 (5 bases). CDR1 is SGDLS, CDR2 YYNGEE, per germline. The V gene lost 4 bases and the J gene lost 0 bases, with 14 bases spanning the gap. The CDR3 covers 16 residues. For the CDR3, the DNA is TGTGCCAGCAGCCCTGGGGGGATCAACTCTGGAAACACCATATATTTT. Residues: CASSPGGINSGNTIYF.

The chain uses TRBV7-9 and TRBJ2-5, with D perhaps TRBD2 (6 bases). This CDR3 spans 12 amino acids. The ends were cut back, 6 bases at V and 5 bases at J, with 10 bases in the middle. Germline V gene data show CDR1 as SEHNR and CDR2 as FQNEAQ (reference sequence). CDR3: CASSWGDETQYF. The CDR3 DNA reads TGTGCCAGCAGTTGGGGGGATGAGACCCAGTACTTC.

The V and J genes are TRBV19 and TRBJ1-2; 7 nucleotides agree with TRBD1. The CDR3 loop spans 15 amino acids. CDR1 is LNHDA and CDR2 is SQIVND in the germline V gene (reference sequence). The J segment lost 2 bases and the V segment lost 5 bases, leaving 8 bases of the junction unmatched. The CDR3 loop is CASSPRQGRNYGYTF. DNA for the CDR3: TGTGCCAGTAGTCCCCGACAGGGCAGAAACTATGGCTACACCTTC.

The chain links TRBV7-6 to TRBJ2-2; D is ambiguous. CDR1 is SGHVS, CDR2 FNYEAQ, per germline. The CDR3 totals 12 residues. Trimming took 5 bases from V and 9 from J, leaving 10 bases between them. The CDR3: CASSPMSRELFF. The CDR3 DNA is TGTGCCAGCAGCCCAATGAGCCGGGAGCTGTTTTTT.

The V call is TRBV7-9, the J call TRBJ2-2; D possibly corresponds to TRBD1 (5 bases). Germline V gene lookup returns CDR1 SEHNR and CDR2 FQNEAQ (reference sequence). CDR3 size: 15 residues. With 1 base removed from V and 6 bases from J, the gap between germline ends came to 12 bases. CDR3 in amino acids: CASSLGSGSSGELFF. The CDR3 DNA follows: TGTGCCAGCAGCTTAGGGTCAGGGTCGTCCGGGGAGCTGTTTTTT.

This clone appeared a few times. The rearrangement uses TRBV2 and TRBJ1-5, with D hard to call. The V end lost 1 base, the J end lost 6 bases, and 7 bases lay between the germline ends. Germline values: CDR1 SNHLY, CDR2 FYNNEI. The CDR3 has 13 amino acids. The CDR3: CASSEEAGQPQHF. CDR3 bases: TGTGCCAGCAGTGAAGAGGCGGGTCAGCCCCAGCATTTT.